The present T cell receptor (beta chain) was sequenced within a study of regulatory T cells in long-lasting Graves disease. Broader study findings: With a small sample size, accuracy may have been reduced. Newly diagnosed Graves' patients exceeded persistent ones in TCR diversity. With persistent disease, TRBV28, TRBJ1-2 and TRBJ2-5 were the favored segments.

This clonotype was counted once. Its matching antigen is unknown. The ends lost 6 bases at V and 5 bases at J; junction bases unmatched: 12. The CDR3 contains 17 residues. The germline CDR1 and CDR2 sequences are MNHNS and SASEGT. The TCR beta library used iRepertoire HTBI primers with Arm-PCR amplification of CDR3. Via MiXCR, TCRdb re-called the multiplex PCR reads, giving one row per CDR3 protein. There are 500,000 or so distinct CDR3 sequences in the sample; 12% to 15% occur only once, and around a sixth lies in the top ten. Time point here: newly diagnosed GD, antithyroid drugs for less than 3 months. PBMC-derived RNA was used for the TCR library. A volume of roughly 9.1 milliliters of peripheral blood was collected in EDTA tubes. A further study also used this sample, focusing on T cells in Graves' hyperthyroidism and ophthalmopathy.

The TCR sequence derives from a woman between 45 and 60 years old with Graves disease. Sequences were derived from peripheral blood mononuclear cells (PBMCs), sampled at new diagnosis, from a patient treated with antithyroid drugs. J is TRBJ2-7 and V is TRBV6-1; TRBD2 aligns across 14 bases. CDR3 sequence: CASSHQRGLAGVNEQYF. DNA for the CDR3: TGTGCCAGCAGCCACCAGAGGGGACTAGCGGGAGTTAACGAGCAGTACTTC.